This T cell receptor (beta chain) originates from a study of neurological immune-mediated disorders. The wider study: There were roughly 35 multiple sclerosis patients. Of these, around 30 had relapsing-remitting MS and 3 had secondary progressive MS.

A single run covered 15-18 subjects with over 190 million TCR-beta sequences. MiXCR, applied by TCRdb to the 5' RACE reads, yields one record per CDR3 protein. The table shows 25,000 to 35,000 distinct CDR3 sequences, with less than 1.6% occurring only once. Study-level findings and limits: The multiple sclerosis repertoire cluster was not associated with any clinical or MRI feature, with the authors stating that larger cohorts are needed.

Germline-derived CDR1 and CDR2 are MNHNY and SVGAGI (reference sequence). The V gene lost 0 bases and the J gene lost 7 bases, with 7 bases spanning the gap. The CDR3 covers 13 residues. This clonotype was seen at least ten times. Its antigen is not identified. Material: PBMCs. V gene TRBV6-6 combines with J gene TRBJ2-1; D gene ambiguous. This receptor was obtained from a woman aged 25-40 years with multiple sclerosis. CDR3 DNA: TGTGCCAGCAGTTACTCGATTGCGAATGAGCAGTTCTTC. Translated: CASSYSIANEQFF.